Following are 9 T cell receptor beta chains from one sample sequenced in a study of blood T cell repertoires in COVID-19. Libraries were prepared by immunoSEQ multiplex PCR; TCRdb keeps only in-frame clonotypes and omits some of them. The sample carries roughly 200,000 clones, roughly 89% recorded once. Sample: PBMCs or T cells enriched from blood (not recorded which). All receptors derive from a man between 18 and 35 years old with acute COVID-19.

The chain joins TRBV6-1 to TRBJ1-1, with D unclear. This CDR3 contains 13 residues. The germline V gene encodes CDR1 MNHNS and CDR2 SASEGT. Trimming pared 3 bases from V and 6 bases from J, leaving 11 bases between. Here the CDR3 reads CASSDTPGAEAFF. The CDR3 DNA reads TGTGCCAGCAGTGACACACCGGGAGCTGAAGCTTTCTTT.

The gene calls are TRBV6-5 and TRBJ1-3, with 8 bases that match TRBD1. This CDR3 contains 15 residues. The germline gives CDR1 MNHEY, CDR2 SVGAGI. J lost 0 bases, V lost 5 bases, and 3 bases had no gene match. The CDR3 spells CASSTGTGSGNTIYF. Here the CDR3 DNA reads TGTGCCAGCAGTACGGGGACAGGCTCTGGAAACACCATATATTTT.

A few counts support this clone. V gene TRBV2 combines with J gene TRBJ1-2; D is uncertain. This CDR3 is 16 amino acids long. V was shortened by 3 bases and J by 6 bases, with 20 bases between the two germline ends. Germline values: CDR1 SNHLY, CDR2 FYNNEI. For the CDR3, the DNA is TGTGCCAGCAGTGATGGTCCGGACCTCGGAGGGAATGGCTACACCTTC. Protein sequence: CASSDGPDLGGNGYTF.

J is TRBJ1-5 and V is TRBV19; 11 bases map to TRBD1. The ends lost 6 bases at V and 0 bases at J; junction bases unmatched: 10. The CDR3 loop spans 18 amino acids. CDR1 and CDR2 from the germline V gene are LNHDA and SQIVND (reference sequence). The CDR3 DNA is TGTGCCAGTAGAAGAGGGACAGGGGGGTCTTATAGCAATCAGCCCCAGCATTTT. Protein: CASRRGTGGSYSNQPQHF.

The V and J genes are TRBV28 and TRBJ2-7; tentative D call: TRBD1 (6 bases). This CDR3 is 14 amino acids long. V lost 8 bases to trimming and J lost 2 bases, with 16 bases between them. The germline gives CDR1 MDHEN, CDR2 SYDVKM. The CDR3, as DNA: TGTGCCAGCGGTATTGGACAGACAGCCTACGAGCAGTACTTC. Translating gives CASGIGQTAYEQYF. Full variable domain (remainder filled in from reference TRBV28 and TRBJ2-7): DVKVTQSSRYLVKRTGEKVFLECVQDMDHENMFWYRQDPGLGLRLIYFSYDVKMKEKGDIPEGYSVSREKKERFSLILESASTNQTSMYLCASGIGQTAYEQYFGPGTRLTVT.

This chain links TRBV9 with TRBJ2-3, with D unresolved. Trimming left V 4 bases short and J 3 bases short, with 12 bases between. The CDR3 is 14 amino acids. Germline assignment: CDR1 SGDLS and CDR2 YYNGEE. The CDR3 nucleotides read TGTGCCAGCAGCTCACGACTGTTAACAGATACGCAGTATTTT. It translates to CASSSRLLTDTQYF.

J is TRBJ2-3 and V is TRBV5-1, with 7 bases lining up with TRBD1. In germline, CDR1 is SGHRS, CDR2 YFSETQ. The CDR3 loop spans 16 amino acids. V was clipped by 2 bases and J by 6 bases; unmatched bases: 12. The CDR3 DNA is TGCGCCAGCAGCTTCCGGGAAGACAGGGCGGAGGATACGCAGTATTTT. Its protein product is CASSFREDRAEDTQYF.

CDR3 sequence reads: CASSLGQREKLDTQYF. The CDR3 nucleotides are TGTGCCAGCAGCTTAGGGCAGCGGGAGAAATTGGATACGCAGTATTTT. This chain uses TRBV11-3 with TRBJ2-3, with 8 nucleotides matching TRBD2. CDR1 is SGHNT, CDR2 YENEEA, per germline. The length of the CDR3 is 16 residues. The junction had 9 bases not matched to a gene; V was cut back by 1 base and J by 6 bases.

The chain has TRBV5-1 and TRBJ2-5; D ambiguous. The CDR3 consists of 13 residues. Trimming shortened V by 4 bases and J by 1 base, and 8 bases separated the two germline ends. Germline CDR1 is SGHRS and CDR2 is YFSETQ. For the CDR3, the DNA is TGCGCCAGCAGCCCCGAGAGCCAAGAGACCCAGTACTTC. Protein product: CASSPESQETQYF.